The 27 T cell receptor beta chains below come from one sample, sequenced in a study of cytomegalovirus exposure and HLA in healthy donors. Produced via immunoSEQ multiplex PCR; TCRdb's table is partial and in-frame only. The data contain about 220,000 clones, around nine tenths of them singletons. The sequencing sample was made of PBMCs. These receptor sequences come from a woman in her late teens or twenties in good health and CMV-seronegative.

Concerning this clone itself: A read error may account for a junction end that differs from germline. Written as DNA, the CDR3 is TGTGCCAGCAGTTTGGGAGAGGAAACCGACACGACTGGGCCTGGTGGCCTCTTC. Its translation: CASSLGEETDTTGPGGLF. The genes are TRBV28 and TRBJ2-7, with D maybe TRBD2 (5 bases). This CDR3 is built from 18 residues. From germline, CDR1 is MDHEN and CDR2 SYDVKM.

The CDR3 DNA reads TGCGCCAGCAGCCTCTCCCGACAGGGGAAGAATGAGCAGTTCTTC. Its translation: CASSLSRQGKNEQFF. V usage is TRBV4-1 and J usage is TRBJ2-1, with 8 bases fitting TRBD1. The V and J ends lost 4 bases and 7 bases, in that order; junction bases with no gene match: 9. CDR1 and CDR2 from the germline V gene are MGHRA and YSYEKL. The CDR3 has 15 residues.

The rearrangement links TRBV5-4 to TRBJ2-7; 9 bases match TRBD1. V shed 3 bases, J shed 3 bases, and the junction held 7 bases outside the gene matches. The CDR3 loop spans 15 amino acids. In germline, CDR1 is SGHNT, CDR2 YYREEE (reference sequence). CDR3 nucleotide sequence: TGTGCCAGCAGCTCGGATGGACAGGGGCTCTACGAGCAGTACTTC. Its protein is CASSSDGQGLYEQYF.

The genes are TRBV6-1 and TRBJ2-7; 8 positions match TRBD1. The CDR3 is 13 amino acids. V was pared by 9 bases and J by 4 bases, with 8 bases of the junction left unmatched. Germline V gene data show CDR1 as MNHNS and CDR2 as SASEGT. The CDR3 DNA is TGTGCCAGTGAGCAACAGGGGGAATACGAGCAGTACTTC. Protein sequence: CASEQQGEYEQYF.

This clone has only a few counts. This chain links TRBV4-3 with TRBJ1-2; perhaps TRBD1 as D (5 bases). CDR3 length: 15 residues. The ends were cut back, 8 bases at V and 4 bases at J, with 20 bases in the middle. Germline V gene lookup returns CDR1 LGHNA and CDR2 YSLEER. The CDR3 nucleotides are TGCGCCAGCGGTCCTTTTACCGGACACGCCTATGGCTACACCTTC. This encodes CASGPFTGHAYGYTF.

This clone is a singleton in its sample. The rearrangement joins TRBV27 to TRBJ2-1; TRBD1 might be the D (6 bases). The germline V and J ends were trimmed by 3 bases and 4 bases, with 10 bases remaining between them. CDR3 length: 14 residues. Germline V CDR1 and CDR2: MNHEY, SMNVEV (reference sequence). CDR3 nucleotides: TGTGCCAGCAGTTTCAGGGGAGTATACAATGAGCAGTTCTTC. Translated: CASSFRGVYNEQFF.

The V call is TRBV11-1, the J call TRBJ2-7; D is possibly TRBD1 (6 bases). The V and J ends lost 6 bases and 6 bases respectively, with 12 bases between them. The CDR3 sequence is 12 residues long. Germline values: CDR1 SGHAT, CDR2 FQDESV (reference sequence). Written as DNA, the CDR3 is TGTGCCAGCAGAAAGCAGGGGTTCGAGCAGTACTTC. Protein product: CASRKQGFEQYF.

This clone has only one observation. The CDR3 sequence: CASTQGLAGGRSYNEQFF. CDR3 nucleotides: TGTGCCAGTACCCAGGGGCTAGCGGGAGGTAGGTCCTACAATGAGCAGTTCTTC. The V and J genes are TRBV19 and TRBJ2-1; 11 nucleotides agree with TRBD2. Germline CDR1 is LNHDA and CDR2 is SQIVND (reference sequence). After removal of 7 bases from V and 1 base from J, the junction contained 12 bases not matched to a gene. CDR3 length equals 18 residues.

The V call is TRBV5-1, the J call TRBJ2-1; 7 bases map to TRBD1. V dropped 4 bases and J dropped 6; count of bases not matched to a gene: 4. The CDR3 runs 13 residues. Looked up from germline, CDR1 is SGHRS and CDR2 is YFSETQ. CDR3 loop: CASSPTGFNEQFF. CDR3 bases: TGCGCCAGCAGCCCGACAGGGTTCAATGAGCAGTTCTTC.

The V gene is TRBV5-6, the J gene TRBJ2-1, with 8 bases aligning to TRBD2. The CDR3 sequence is 15 residues long. The trim removed 4 bases at V and 2 bases at J, leaving 5 bases unmatched. CDR1 and CDR2 (germline): SGHDT, YYEEEE. The CDR3 sequence: CASSPIAGTYNEQFF. CDR3 coding DNA: TGTGCCAGCAGCCCCATAGCGGGAACCTACAATGAGCAGTTCTTC.

The table lists this clone with a count of one. This chain joins TRBV29-1 and TRBJ2-1; possible D gene TRBD1, 5 bases. Germline loops: CDR1 SQVTM, CDR2 ANQGSEA. Trimming cost V 3 bases and J 4 bases, with 10 bases left between them. The CDR3 covers 13 residues. The CDR3 bases are TGCAGCGTTGATTCCAGGGTATACAATGAGCAGTTCTTC. It specifies CSVDSRVYNEQFF.

Here the CDR3 reads CASTRDSRYEQYF. In DNA form, the CDR3 reads TGTGCCAGCACCCGGGACAGCAGATACGAGCAGTACTTC. The chain carries TRBV6-1 and TRBJ2-7, with 7 bases identical to TRBD1. Looked up from germline, CDR1 is MNHNS and CDR2 is SASEGT. The CDR3 is 13 amino acids. With 7 bases clipped from V and 4 bases from J, the junction kept 7 bases outside the gene matches.

V is TRBV19 and J is TRBJ1-5; D remains ambiguous. This CDR3 contains 20 residues. Looked up from germline, CDR1 is LNHDA and CDR2 is SQIVND (reference sequence). V lost 0 bases to trimming and J lost 1 base, with 22 bases between them. The CDR3: CASSIDPDLTLGGSNQPQHF. The CDR3 coding sequence is TGTGCCAGTAGTATAGATCCAGACCTAACCTTGGGAGGAAGCAATCAGCCCCAGCATTTT.

The J gene is TRBJ2-1, the V gene TRBV10-3; the match to TRBD2 covers 7 bases. CDR1 and CDR2 (germline): ENHRY, SYGVKD. This CDR3 is 14 amino acids long. V shed 6 bases, J shed 6 bases, and the junction held 8 bases outside the gene matches. CDR3 residues: CAIRMAGEGNEQFF. For the CDR3, the DNA is TGTGCCATCAGGATGGCGGGAGAGGGCAATGAGCAGTTCTTC.

The V call is TRBV4-1, the J call TRBJ1-1, with TRBD1 as a possible D gene (6 bases). Germline V gene data show CDR1 as MGHRA and CDR2 as YSYEKL. The CDR3 is 14 amino acids. Deletions cut 7 bases from V and 10 bases from J, with 22 bases between. CDR3 sequence (DNA): TGCGCCAGCACCAACTCAGGACAGAGGGAGAGAGCTTTCTTT. This gives the protein CASTNSGQRERAFF.

The J gene is TRBJ2-3, the V gene TRBV5-1, with 9 bases matching TRBD2. CDR3 size: 14 residues. Germline loops: CDR1 SGHRS, CDR2 YFSETQ. V was clipped by 2 bases and J by 5 bases; unmatched bases: 3. The CDR3, as DNA: TGCGCCAGCAGCTTTGCGGGAGGGGGAGATACGCAGTATTTT. Translation: CASSFAGGGDTQYF.

The rearrangement uses TRBV19 and TRBJ2-7, with TRBD2 identical over 10 bases. CDR3 length: 13 residues. The junction had 4 bases not matched to a gene; V was cut back by 11 bases and J by 0 bases. Germline V gene data show CDR1 as LNHDA and CDR2 as SQIVND (reference sequence). DNA of the CDR3: TGTGCCGTGCTAGCGGGAGACTCCTACGAGCAGTACTTC. Translating it yields CAVLAGDSYEQYF.

The chain combines TRBV28 with TRBJ2-1; D is undetermined. V was cut by 6 bases and J by 0 bases, with 12 bases left in between. CDR1 and CDR2 (germline): MDHEN, SYDVKM. The CDR3 spans 15 residues. CDR3 protein: CASSQDFRSYNEQFF. CDR3 DNA sequence: TGTGCCAGCAGCCAAGACTTCCGCTCCTACAATGAGCAGTTCTTC.

This clone has a single count. The chain employs TRBV28 and TRBJ2-3; D is possibly TRBD1 (5 bases). The germline CDR1 and CDR2 sequences are MDHEN and SYDVKM. Trimming left V 5 bases short and J 2 bases short, with 14 bases between. The CDR3 sequence is 15 residues long. The CDR3 DNA reads as TGTGCCAGCAGTGACGACAGCCAGTACACAGATACGCAGTATTTT. Its protein is CASSDDSQYTDTQYF.

V is TRBV19 and J is TRBJ1-5, with D maybe TRBD1 (6 bases). The V and J ends lost 5 bases and 4 bases respectively, with 18 bases between them. The CDR3 totals 16 residues. Germline CDR1 and CDR2: LNHDA and SQIVND (reference sequence). Here the CDR3 reads CASSVLRGIGNQPQHF. The CDR3, as DNA: TGTGCCAGTAGTGTCCTCAGGGGTATTGGAAATCAGCCCCAGCATTTT. Combining the CDR3 with reference TRBV19 and TRBJ1-5 gives the whole variable domain DGGITQSPKYLFRKEGQNVTLSCEQNLNHDAMYWYRQDPGQGLRLIYYSQIVNDFQKGDIAEGYSVSREKKESFPLTVTSAQKNPTAFYLCASSVLRGIGNQPQHFGDGTRLSIL.

The V and J genes are TRBV10-3 and TRBJ2-1; 12 nucleotides agree with TRBD2. There are 17 residues in the CDR3. Germline trimming cut 10 bases from V and 0 bases from J; bases unmatched to any gene: 10. Germline assignment: CDR1 ENHRY and CDR2 SYGVKD. The CDR3 reads CATKRTSGRSSYNEQFF. The CDR3 DNA follows: TGTGCCACCAAGCGCACTAGCGGGAGGAGCTCCTACAATGAGCAGTTCTTC.

This rearrangement joins TRBV30 to TRBJ2-7, with D tentatively TRBD2 (5 bases). The germline V and J ends were trimmed by 0 bases and 2 bases, with 14 bases remaining between them. The CDR3 spans 15 residues. The germline V gene has CDR1 GTSNPN and CDR2 SVGIG (reference sequence). CDR3 nucleotide sequence: TGTGCCTGGAGTGTACGGGCTAGCTTCACCTACGAGCAGTACTTC. As protein: CAWSVRASFTYEQYF.

This chain connects TRBV10-3 to TRBJ2-4; 7 nucleotides align to TRBD1. The CDR3 totals 14 residues. The junction had 2 bases not matched to a gene; V was cut back by 0 bases and J by 6 bases. The germline gives CDR1 ENHRY, CDR2 SYGVKD. CDR3 DNA sequence: TGTGCCATCAGTGAGTCGGACAGGTCAAACATTCAGTACTTC. Amino acid sequence: CAISESDRSNIQYF.

This sequence joins TRBV29-1 and TRBJ1-2; D not certain. The V and J ends lost 7 bases and 0 bases respectively, with 12 bases between them. The CDR3 has 13 amino acids. The germline V gene encodes CDR1 SQVTM and CDR2 ANQGSEA. The CDR3 region is CSAASAANYGYTF. Here the CDR3 DNA reads TGCAGCGCCGCATCGGCGGCTAACTATGGCTACACCTTC.

This rearrangement joins TRBV30 to TRBJ1-2; 7 bases align to TRBD1. This CDR3 has 14 amino acids. The trim removed 0 bases at V and 1 base at J, leaving 2 bases unmatched. Looked up from germline, CDR1 is GTSNPN and CDR2 is SVGIG (reference sequence). The CDR3 sequence: CAWSVQGLNYGYTF. The CDR3 region has the DNA TGTGCCTGGAGTGTACAGGGGCTTAACTATGGCTACACCTTC.

The rearrangement uses TRBV7-9 and TRBJ2-1; 12 bases line up with TRBD2. Losses at the gene ends were 5 bases for V and 1 base for J; bases not matched to a gene: 9. Germline CDR1 reads SEHNR; CDR2 reads FQNEAQ (reference sequence). The CDR3 length is 18 residues. CDR3 loop: CASSPRLAGDLSYNEQFF. CDR3 DNA: TGTGCCAGCAGCCCCAGACTAGCGGGAGACCTTTCCTACAATGAGCAGTTCTTC.

V is TRBV19 and J is TRBJ2-7; 9 bases match TRBD1. This CDR3 is 14 amino acids long. The ends lost 4 bases at V and 3 bases at J; junction bases unmatched: 4. CDR1 is LNHDA and CDR2 is SQIVND in the germline V gene (reference sequence). Here the CDR3 reads CASSSSTGGYEQYF. In nucleotides, the CDR3 is TGTGCCAGTAGTAGTTCGACAGGGGGCTACGAGCAGTACTTC.